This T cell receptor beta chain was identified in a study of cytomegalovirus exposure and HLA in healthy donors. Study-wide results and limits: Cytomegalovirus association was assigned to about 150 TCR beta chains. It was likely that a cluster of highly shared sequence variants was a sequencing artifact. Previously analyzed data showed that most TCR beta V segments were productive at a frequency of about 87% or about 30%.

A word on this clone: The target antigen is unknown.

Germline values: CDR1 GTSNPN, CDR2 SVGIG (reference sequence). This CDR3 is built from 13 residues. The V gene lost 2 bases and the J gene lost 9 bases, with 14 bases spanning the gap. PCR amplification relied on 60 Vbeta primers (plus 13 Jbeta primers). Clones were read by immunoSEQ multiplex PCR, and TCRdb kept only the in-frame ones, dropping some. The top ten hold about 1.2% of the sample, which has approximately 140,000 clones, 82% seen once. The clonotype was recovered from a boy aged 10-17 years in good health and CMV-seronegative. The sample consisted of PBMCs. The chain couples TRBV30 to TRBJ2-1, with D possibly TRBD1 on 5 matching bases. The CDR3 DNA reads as TGTGCCTGGAGTTGGGCAGGGCTTGGTGAGCAGTTCTTC. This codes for CAWSWAGLGEQFF. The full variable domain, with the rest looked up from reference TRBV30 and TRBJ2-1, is SQTIHQWPATLVQPVGSPLSLECTVEGTSNPNLYWYRQAAGRGLQLLFYSVGIGQISSEVPQNLSASRPQDRQFILSSKKLLLSDSGFYLCAWSWAGLGEQFFGPGTRLTVL.